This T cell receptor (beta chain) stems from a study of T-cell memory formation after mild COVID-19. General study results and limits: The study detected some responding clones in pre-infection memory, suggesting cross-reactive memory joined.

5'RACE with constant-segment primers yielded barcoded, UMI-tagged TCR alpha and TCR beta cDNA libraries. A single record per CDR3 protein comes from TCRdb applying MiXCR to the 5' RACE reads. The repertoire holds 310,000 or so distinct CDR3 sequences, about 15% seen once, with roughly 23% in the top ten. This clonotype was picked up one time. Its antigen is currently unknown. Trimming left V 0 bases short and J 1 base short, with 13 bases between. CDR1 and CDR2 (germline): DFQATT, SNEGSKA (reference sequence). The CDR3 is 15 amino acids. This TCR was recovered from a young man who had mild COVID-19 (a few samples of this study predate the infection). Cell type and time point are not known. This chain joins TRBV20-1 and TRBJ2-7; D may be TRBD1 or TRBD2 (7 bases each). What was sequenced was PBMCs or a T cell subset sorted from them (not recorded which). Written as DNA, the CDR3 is TGCAGTGCTAGAGATCGGCAGGGGGGGTCCTACGAGCAGTACTTC. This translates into CSARDRQGGSYEQYF.